This TCR beta chain was captured by sequencing in a study of cytomegalovirus exposure and HLA in healthy donors. Study results and limitations: In a later analysis, across HLA loci, associated TCR counts were highest for DRB1, lowest for HLA-C. In a later analysis, a missense DCLRE1C variant was linked to TCR beta V- and J-gene trimming. The study flagged about 150 TCR beta chains as cytomegalovirus-associated.

This clone was seen a single time. Antigen unknown. PCR was performed using 60 Vbeta and 13 Jbeta primers. The table came from immunoSEQ multiplex PCR; TCRdb's copy has only in-frame clones and leaves some out. The top ten hold about 3.1% of the sample, which has 70,000 to 95,000 clones, 70% to 80% seen once. The V end lost 4 bases, the J end lost 2 bases, and 8 bases lay between the germline ends. CDR3 length equals 12 residues. CDR1 and CDR2 (germline): GTSNPN, SVGIG (reference sequence). The TCR comes from a man in his fifties in good health and CMV-seronegative. The rearrangement links TRBV30 to TRBJ1-1; D ambiguous. Sample: PBMCs. The CDR3 loop reads CAWMRINTEAFF. Here the CDR3 DNA reads TGTGCCTGGATGCGGATAAACACTGAAGCTTTCTTT.